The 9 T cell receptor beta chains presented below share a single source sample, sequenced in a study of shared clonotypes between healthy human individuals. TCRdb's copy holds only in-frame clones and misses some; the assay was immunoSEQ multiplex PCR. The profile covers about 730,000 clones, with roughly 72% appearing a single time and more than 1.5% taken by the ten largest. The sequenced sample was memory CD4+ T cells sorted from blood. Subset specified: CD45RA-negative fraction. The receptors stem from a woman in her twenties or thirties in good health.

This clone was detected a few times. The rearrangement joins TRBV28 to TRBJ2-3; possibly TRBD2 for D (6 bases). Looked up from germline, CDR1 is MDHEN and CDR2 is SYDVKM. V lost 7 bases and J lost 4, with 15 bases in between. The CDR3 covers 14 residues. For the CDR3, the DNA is TGTGCCAGCAACCCCCCCGGGAGCTCAGATACGCAGTATTTT. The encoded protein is CASNPPGSSDTQYF. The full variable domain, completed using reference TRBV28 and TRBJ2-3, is DVKVTQSSRYLVKRTGEKVFLECVQDMDHENMFWYRQDPGLGLRLIYFSYDVKMKEKGDIPEGYSVSREKKERFSLILESASTNQTSMYLCASNPPGSSDTQYFGPGTRLTVL.

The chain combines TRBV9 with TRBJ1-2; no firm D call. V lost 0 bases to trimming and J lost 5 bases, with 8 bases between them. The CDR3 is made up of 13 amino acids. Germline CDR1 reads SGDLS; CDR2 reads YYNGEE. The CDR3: CASSVEAGYGYTF. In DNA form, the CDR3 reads TGTGCCAGCAGCGTAGAGGCAGGATATGGCTACACCTTC.

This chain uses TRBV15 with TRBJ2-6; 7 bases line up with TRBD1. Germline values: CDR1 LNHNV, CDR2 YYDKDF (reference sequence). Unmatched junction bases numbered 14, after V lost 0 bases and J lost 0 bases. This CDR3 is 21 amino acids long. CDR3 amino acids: CATSRDRHPRDSPSGANVLTF. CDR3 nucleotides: TGTGCCACCAGCAGAGATCGACACCCCCGGGACAGCCCCTCTGGGGCCAACGTCCTGACTTTC.

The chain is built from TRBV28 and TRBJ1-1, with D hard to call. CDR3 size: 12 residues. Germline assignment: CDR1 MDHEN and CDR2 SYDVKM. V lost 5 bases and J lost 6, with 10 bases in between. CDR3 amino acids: CASSPGVAEAFF. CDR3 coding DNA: TGTGCCAGCAGTCCGGGTGTCGCTGAAGCTTTCTTT.

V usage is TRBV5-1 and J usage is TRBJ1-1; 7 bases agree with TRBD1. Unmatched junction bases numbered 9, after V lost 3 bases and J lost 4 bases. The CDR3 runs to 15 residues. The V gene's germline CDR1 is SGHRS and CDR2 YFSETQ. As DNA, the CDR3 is TGCGCCAGCAGCTCCGAAAACAGGGGCTCCACTGAAGCTTTCTTT. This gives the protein CASSSENRGSTEAFF.

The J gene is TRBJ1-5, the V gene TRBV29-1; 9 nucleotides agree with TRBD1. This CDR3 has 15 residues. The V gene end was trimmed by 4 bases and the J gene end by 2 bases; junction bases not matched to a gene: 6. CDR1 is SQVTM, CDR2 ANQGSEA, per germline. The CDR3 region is CSVAGTGTGNQPQHF. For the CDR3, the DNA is TGCAGCGTTGCCGGGACAGGGACGGGCAATCAGCCCCAGCATTTT.

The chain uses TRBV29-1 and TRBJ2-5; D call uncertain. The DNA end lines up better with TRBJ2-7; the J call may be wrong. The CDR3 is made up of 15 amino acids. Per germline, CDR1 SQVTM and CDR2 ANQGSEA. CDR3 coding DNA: TGCAGCGTTGAAGATCTTTCGGACGGCGGAAGCGAGCAGTACTTC. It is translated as CSVEDLSDGGSEQYF.

CDR3 loop: CASSLQDRDTGELFF. In nucleotides, the CDR3 is TGTGCCAGCAGCTTACAGGACAGGGACACCGGGGAGCTGTTTTTT. This chain connects TRBV5-4 to TRBJ2-2, with 8 bases lining up with TRBD1. CDR1 and CDR2 (germline): SGHNT, YYREEE (reference sequence). With 2 bases clipped from V and 3 bases from J, the junction kept 3 bases outside the gene matches. The CDR3 contains 15 residues.

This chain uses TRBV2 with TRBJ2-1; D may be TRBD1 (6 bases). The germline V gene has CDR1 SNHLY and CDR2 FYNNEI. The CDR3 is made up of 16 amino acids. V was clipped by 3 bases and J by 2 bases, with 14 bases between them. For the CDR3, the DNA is TGTGCCAGCAGTGACTTTGGACAGATAGCCTACAATGAGCAGTTCTTC. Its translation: CASSDFGQIAYNEQFF.